This is a list of T cell receptor beta chains from one sample in a study of STAT5B mutations in CD4+ large granular lymphocyte leukemia. Here immunoSEQ multiplex PCR was the method, and the copy in TCRdb shows in-frame clones only, minus some. The sample has tens of thousands of clones; nearly 80% are singletons. The source material was CD4+ T cells from blood buffy coats. All receptors come from a human donor in good health. Each CDR3 is given without its conserved first and last residue. Each record gives: D gene, V gene, J gene, CDR3 protein. A D gene is named only where the DNA matches it firmly.

d_call: TRBD2; v_call: TRBV30; j_call: TRBJ2-3; cdr3_aa: AWSGTSDTQY
d_call: .; v_call: TRBV9; j_call: TRBJ2-4; cdr3_aa: ASSAGVPPSENIQY
d_call: .; v_call: TRBV18; j_call: TRBJ2-7; cdr3_aa: ASSRIPGQNNYEQY
d_call: .; v_call: TRBV11-2; j_call: TRBJ2-7; cdr3_aa: ASSLDRLSYEQY
d_call: .; v_call: TRBV5-1; j_call: TRBJ1-4; cdr3_aa: ASSLEGSSEKLF
d_call: .; v_call: TRBV25-1; j_call: TRBJ2-2; cdr3_aa: ASSEWSANTGELF
d_call: TRBD1; v_call: TRBV7-2; j_call: TRBJ1-5; cdr3_aa: ASSLMTGVNQPQH
d_call: .; v_call: TRBV7-2; j_call: TRBJ2-4; cdr3_aa: ASSAHRDSNIQY
d_call: .; v_call: TRBV11-2; j_call: TRBJ1-1; cdr3_aa: ASSFPVNTEAF
d_call: TRBD1; v_call: TRBV19; j_call: TRBJ2-3; cdr3_aa: ASSIRTGQVDTQY
d_call: TRBD2; v_call: TRBV5-6; j_call: TRBJ2-3; cdr3_aa: ASNTGTSRSKTDTDTQY
d_call: .; v_call: TRBV10-3; j_call: TRBJ2-1; cdr3_aa: AISPPGRSYNEQF
d_call: TRBD2; v_call: TRBV7-9; j_call: TRBJ2-3; cdr3_aa: ASSATLAGSTDTQY
d_call: .; v_call: TRBV9; j_call: TRBJ2-7; cdr3_aa: ASSPRPASYEQY
d_call: .; v_call: TRBV5-1; j_call: TRBJ2-7; cdr3_aa: ASSLTGSSDEQY
d_call: .; v_call: TRBV7-6; j_call: TRBJ2-5; cdr3_aa: ASSRQETQY
d_call: TRBD1; v_call: TRBV28; j_call: TRBJ2-1; cdr3_aa: ASSLEGTGTYNEQF
d_call: TRBD1; v_call: TRBV30; j_call: TRBJ2-4; cdr3_aa: AWSSPGTEYENIQY
d_call: TRBD1; v_call: TRBV7-9; j_call: TRBJ1-2; cdr3_aa: ASSLRQGPTYGYT
d_call: .; v_call: TRBV2; j_call: TRBJ2-7; cdr3_aa: ASSEERYEQY
d_call: .; v_call: TRBV7-9; j_call: TRBJ2-5; cdr3_aa: ASSLPIEGRERETQY
d_call: .; v_call: TRBV11-2; j_call: TRBJ2-2; cdr3_aa: ASSLSRGTGELF
d_call: .; v_call: TRBV9; j_call: TRBJ1-5; cdr3_aa: ASSVGPANQPQH
d_call: .; v_call: TRBV2; j_call: TRBJ1-5; cdr3_aa: ASSVEGTWQPQH
d_call: TRBD1; v_call: TRBV6-5; j_call: TRBJ2-7; cdr3_aa: ATRGGTGTNEQY
d_call: .; v_call: TRBV28; j_call: TRBJ1-1; cdr3_aa: ASTGQGRTKTEAF
d_call: .; v_call: TRBV30; j_call: TRBJ1-1; cdr3_aa: ASGGRQQTEAF
d_call: .; v_call: TRBV28; j_call: TRBJ1-2; cdr3_aa: ASSTLYGYT
d_call: TRBD1; v_call: TRBV4-2; j_call: TRBJ1-3; cdr3_aa: ASSQALGTVVSGNTIY
d_call: .; v_call: TRBV2; j_call: TRBJ2-2; cdr3_aa: ASTGTRTERGELF
d_call: .; v_call: TRBV7-8; j_call: TRBJ1-1; cdr3_aa: ASSLETRGYTEAF
d_call: TRBD1; v_call: TRBV7-2; j_call: TRBJ1-2; cdr3_aa: ASSHRGTGGGYGYT
d_call: .; v_call: TRBV30; j_call: TRBJ2-1; cdr3_aa: AWSVGGTGYNEQF
d_call: .; v_call: TRBV30; j_call: TRBJ1-6; cdr3_aa: AWSPLIRPEISPLH
d_call: .; v_call: TRBV7-2; j_call: TRBJ1-1; cdr3_aa: ASSLGQINTEAF
d_call: .; v_call: TRBV21-1; j_call: TRBJ2-7; cdr3_aa: ASSKARTGPGEQY
d_call: .; v_call: TRBV6-6; j_call: TRBJ1-6; cdr3_aa: ASSGSYNSPLH
d_call: .; v_call: TRBV15; j_call: TRBJ2-5; cdr3_aa: ATSREKETQY
d_call: TRBD2; v_call: TRBV4-3; j_call: TRBJ2-7; cdr3_aa: ASSQELAGRAYEQY
d_call: TRBD1; v_call: TRBV4-1; j_call: TRBJ1-1; cdr3_aa: ASSQDTGVEAF
d_call: .; v_call: TRBV6-5; j_call: TRBJ1-1; cdr3_aa: ASSTGTANTEAF
d_call: .; v_call: TRBV7-9; j_call: .; cdr3_aa: ASSLDYEQY
d_call: .; v_call: TRBV7-2; j_call: TRBJ2-1; cdr3_aa: ASSLASGTGEQF
d_call: .; v_call: TRBV5-1; j_call: TRBJ2-4; cdr3_aa: ASSFGGAGKNIQY
d_call: .; v_call: TRBV19; j_call: TRBJ2-1; cdr3_aa: ASSTPGVHEQF
d_call: TRBD2; v_call: TRBV7-9; j_call: TRBJ2-3; cdr3_aa: ASSLASGATTDTQY
d_call: TRBD1; v_call: TRBV5-1; j_call: TRBJ2-1; cdr3_aa: ASSSGQGYNEQF
d_call: .; v_call: TRBV7-2; j_call: TRBJ2-2; cdr3_aa: ASSLEGLANTGELF
d_call: TRBD1; v_call: TRBV30; j_call: TRBJ1-6; cdr3_aa: AWSKRGQGAFGNSPLH
d_call: TRBD2; v_call: TRBV2; j_call: TRBJ2-3; cdr3_aa: ASMGTSGGAATDTQY
d_call: .; v_call: TRBV10-3; j_call: TRBJ2-5; cdr3_aa: AISEPSRETQY
d_call: .; v_call: TRBV4-3; j_call: TRBJ2-7; cdr3_aa: ASSQLPGVNEQY
d_call: .; v_call: TRBV6-5; j_call: TRBJ2-3; cdr3_aa: ASSNITDTQY
d_call: TRBD1; v_call: TRBV5-4; j_call: TRBJ2-2; cdr3_aa: ASSLDRGTGELF
d_call: .; v_call: TRBV29-1; j_call: TRBJ2-3; cdr3_aa: SVEGERGVDTQY
d_call: TRBD2; v_call: TRBV6-1; j_call: TRBJ2-1; cdr3_aa: ASSEGGGVRGLSSYNEQF
d_call: .; v_call: TRBV28; j_call: TRBJ2-5; cdr3_aa: ASSLDAQRKETQY
d_call: .; v_call: TRBV9; j_call: TRBJ2-1; cdr3_aa: ASSRGFYNEQF
d_call: .; v_call: TRBV18; j_call: TRBJ2-7; cdr3_aa: ASSKGGQSYEQY
d_call: .; v_call: TRBV6-6; j_call: TRBJ1-6; cdr3_aa: ASGTGGEPLH